This TCR beta chain was found in a study (dated by TCRdb to 2013 to 2016). As for the study more broadly: The study examined whether tumor-infiltrating Tregs in breast cancer are drawn from blood Tregs or arise in situ by conversion from other CD4+ T cell subsets. Study-wide conclusions, independent of this receptor: Tumor memory CD4+ T cell TCR gene usage clustered with blood and lymph node memory CD4+ cells and lymph node naive CD4+ cells. Rather than covering whole repertoires, validation in the larger cohort was restricted to a single TCR beta V-J rearrangement. The TCR alpha and beta sequences of tumor-infiltrating Tregs showed the greatest overlap with tumor naive CD4+ T cells, followed by blood naive CD4+ T cells.

Memory CD4+ T cells were isolated as CD4+CD45RO+CD25- cells. Tregs, naive and memory CD4+ T cells from tumor, blood and ipsilateral draining lymph nodes of a handful of breast cancer patients underwent full-length TCR alpha and beta sequencing. Tumor tissue and lymph nodes obtained from ipsilateral axillary dissection were perfused with PBS, minced and then digested with collagenase I and hyaluronidase. A purity exceeding 90% was confirmed by FACS for the sorted cell populations. Full-length TCR variable regions were amplified by 5' RACE PCR using constant-region reverse primers, and then by semi-nested PCR using Nested Universal Primer A. Using the ReliaPrep RNA Cell Miniprep System, total RNA was extracted, and the SMARTer RACE 5'/3' Kit was then used to reverse transcribe the RNA into 5'RACE-ready cDNA. An Illumina MiSeq was used to sequence the full-length TCR alpha and beta libraries, which had been barcoded with multiplex adaptors. The authors processed their data as follows. Sequencing data were pooled across the five patients for each of nine subset-tissue groups and compared by unsupervised clustering of TCR gene usage. The Morisita-Horn index was used to calculate repertoire similarity, with shared sequences weighted by how much each contributed to each repertoire. TCRdb reworked the public reads: Q25 trimming with fastp, MiXCR clone assembly, productive beta chains retained. Merged by CDR3 protein, the rows form single entries marked with the most common genes and DNA. The V and J calls reflect TCRdb's pipeline rather than the authors' work. Counted in this sample were around 50,000 distinct CDR3 sequences; roughly 28% of them appeared once. The ten top clones hold 2.5% to 3.5% of the sample.

Points on this clonotype: The antigen it recognizes is unknown. The record has no base qualities; no much larger clone is one base away.

Between the V and J ends, shortened by 7 bases and 6 bases respectively, the junction contains 19 bases. Reading from cysteine to phenylalanine, the CDR3 counts 16 amino acids. Solely the CDR3 DNA is kept, with 48 bases framed from the first base. CDR1 and CDR2 are read off the germline V gene (reference sequence) as MNHNY and SVGAGI. The receptor chain draws on TRBV6-6 and TRBJ1-6; TRBD1 is possibly the D segment (6 matching bases). Sequencing was carried out using tumor-infiltrating memory CD4+ T cells sorted from the breast tumor. Sample cell subset or site, as interpreted from the label and publication: memory CD4+ T cells, CD4+CD45RO+CD25-. This sequence was found in a female donor with breast cancer. In nucleotide form, the sequence is TGTGCCAGCACCAATCGGGCCCAAGGGGGTAATTCACCCCTCCACTTT. The translation is CASTNRAQGGNSPLHF.